The clone carrying this T cell receptor beta chain came up many times. The antigen is unknown. For TCR beta, libraries came from iRepertoire HTBI primers and Arm-PCR of CDR3 regions. As processed by the authors: Overall, samples carried 62 TRBV and 15 or so TRBJ segments. Via MiXCR, TCRdb re-called the multiplex PCR reads, giving one row per CDR3 protein. The V and J calls and clone size are TCRdb's, not the authors'. The sample has around 450,000 distinct CDR3 sequences; roughly 21% are singletons. The sample comes from a study of regulatory T cells in long-lasting Graves disease. Overall study results and limits: Favored usage of TRBV28, TRBJ1-2 and TRBJ2-5 was recorded in persistent disease.

Regarding time point: persistent/refractory GD, antithyroid drugs over 5 years with positive TRAb. PBMCs were the source of the RNA used for TCR sequencing. Per the germline V gene, CDR1 is SGHRS and CDR2 is YFSETQ. The length of the CDR3 is 15 residues. V trimming: 4 bases; J trimming: 5 bases; junction bases outside the gene matches: 11. This sequence was found in a female donor with Graves disease. The V call is TRBV5-1, the J call TRBJ1-2; 7 positions match TRBD1. The material was peripheral blood mononuclear cells (PBMCs), obtained when the disease was refractory, from a patient treated with antithyroid drugs. CDR3 region: CASSITGTAVYGYTF. The CDR3 DNA reads TGCGCCAGCAGCATAACCGGGACAGCGGTATATGGCTACACCTTC.